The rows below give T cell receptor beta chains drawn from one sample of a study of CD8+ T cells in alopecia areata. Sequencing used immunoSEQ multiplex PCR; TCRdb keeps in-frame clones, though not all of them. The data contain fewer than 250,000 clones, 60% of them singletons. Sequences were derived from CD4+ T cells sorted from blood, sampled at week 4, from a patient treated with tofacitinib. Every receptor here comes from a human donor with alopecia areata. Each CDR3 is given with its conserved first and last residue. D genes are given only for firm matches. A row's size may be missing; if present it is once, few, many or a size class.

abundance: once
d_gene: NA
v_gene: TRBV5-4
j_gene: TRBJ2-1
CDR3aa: CASSLPALGEQFF
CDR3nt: TGTGCCAGCAGCTTGCCAGCTTTGGGTGAGCAGTTCTTC

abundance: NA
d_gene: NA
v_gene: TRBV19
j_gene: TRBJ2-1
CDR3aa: CASSTGRGEQFF
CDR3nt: TGTGCCAGTAGTACGGGGAGAGGTGAGCAGTTCTTC

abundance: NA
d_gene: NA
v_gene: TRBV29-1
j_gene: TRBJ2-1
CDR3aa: CSVVSPSGVYNEQFF
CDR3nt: TGCAGCGTTGTGTCGCCGAGCGGAGTATACAATGAGCAGTTCTTC

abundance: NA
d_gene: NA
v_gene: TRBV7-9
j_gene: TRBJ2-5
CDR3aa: CASSFPPEETQYF
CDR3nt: TGTGCCAGCAGCTTCCCCCCCGAGGAGACCCAGTACTTC

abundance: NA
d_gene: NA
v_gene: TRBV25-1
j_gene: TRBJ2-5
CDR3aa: CASSDTDGQETQYF
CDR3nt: TGTGCCAGCAGTGATACGGACGGGCAAGAGACCCAGTACTTC

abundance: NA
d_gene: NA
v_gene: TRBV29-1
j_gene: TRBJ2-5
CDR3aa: CSIQAAPGETQYF
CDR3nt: TGCAGCATCCAGGCCGCCCCGGGAGAGACCCAGTACTTC

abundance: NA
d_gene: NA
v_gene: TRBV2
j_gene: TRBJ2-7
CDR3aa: CASSEELGVSYEQYF
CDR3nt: TGTGCCAGCAGTGAAGAACTAGGAGTTTCCTACGAGCAGTACTTC

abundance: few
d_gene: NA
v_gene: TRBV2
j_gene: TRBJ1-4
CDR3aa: CASRDTTEKLFF
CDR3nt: TGTGCCAGCAGGGACACTACAGAAAAACTGTTTTTT

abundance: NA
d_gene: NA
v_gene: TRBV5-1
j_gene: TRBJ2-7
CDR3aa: CASSFRLAEPPLEQYF
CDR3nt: TGCGCCAGCAGCTTTCGGTTGGCGGAGCCACCTCTCGAGCAGTACTTC

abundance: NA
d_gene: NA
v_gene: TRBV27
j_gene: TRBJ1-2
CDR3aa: CASSSLGAGDYGYTF
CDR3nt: TGTGCCAGCAGTTCCCTGGGGGCCGGGGACTATGGCTACACCTTC

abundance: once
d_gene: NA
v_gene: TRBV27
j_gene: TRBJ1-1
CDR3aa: CASSKTRVAEAFF
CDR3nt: TGTGCCAGCAGTAAAACCAGGGTGGCTGAAGCTTTCTTT

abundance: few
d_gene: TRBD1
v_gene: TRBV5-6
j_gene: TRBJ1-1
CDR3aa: CASSLRTGVVTEAFF
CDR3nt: TGTGCCAGCAGCTTACGTACAGGGGTCGTCACTGAAGCTTTCTTT

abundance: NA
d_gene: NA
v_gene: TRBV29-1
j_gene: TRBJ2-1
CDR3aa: CSVVTSYNEQFF
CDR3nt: TGCAGCGTTGTGACTAGTTACAATGAGCAGTTCTTC

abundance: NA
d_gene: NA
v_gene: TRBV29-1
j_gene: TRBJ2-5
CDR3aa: CSVDRGSETQYF
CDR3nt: TGCAGCGTTGACCGGGGTTCAGAGACCCAGTACTTC

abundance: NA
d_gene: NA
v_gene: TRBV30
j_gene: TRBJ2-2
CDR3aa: CAWSVGMNTGELFF
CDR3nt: TGTGCCTGGAGTGTAGGGATGAACACCGGGGAGCTGTTTTTT

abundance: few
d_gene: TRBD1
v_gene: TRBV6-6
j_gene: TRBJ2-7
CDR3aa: CASTSDRAVEQYF
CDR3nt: TGTGCCAGCACCTCGGACAGGGCAGTCGAGCAGTACTTC

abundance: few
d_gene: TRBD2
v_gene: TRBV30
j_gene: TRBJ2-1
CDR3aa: CAWTPRGLARRFF
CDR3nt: TGTGCCTGGACTCCACGAGGACTAGCGCGTCGGTTCTTC

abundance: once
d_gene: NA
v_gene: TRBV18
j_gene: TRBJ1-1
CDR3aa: CASSAVGAGTEAFF
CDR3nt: TGTGCCAGCTCAGCAGTAGGGGCTGGCACTGAAGCTTTCTTT

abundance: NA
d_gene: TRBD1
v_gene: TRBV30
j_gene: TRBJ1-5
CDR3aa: CAWSVSGGHQPQHF
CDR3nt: TGTGCCTGGAGTGTATCAGGGGGCCATCAGCCCCAGCATTTT

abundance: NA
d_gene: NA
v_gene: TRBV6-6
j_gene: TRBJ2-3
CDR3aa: CASSYSDTQYF
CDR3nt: TGTGCCAGCAGTTACTCGGATACGCAGTATTTT

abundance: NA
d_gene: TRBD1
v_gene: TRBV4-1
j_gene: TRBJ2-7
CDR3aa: CASSQSPTGQGYEQYF
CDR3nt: TGCGCCAGCAGCCAAAGCCCCACGGGACAGGGGTACGAGCAGTACTTC

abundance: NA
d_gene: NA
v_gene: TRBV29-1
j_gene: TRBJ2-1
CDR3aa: CSVEGEGGIDEQFF
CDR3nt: TGCAGCGTGGAGGGGGAGGGAGGGATCGATGAGCAGTTCTTC

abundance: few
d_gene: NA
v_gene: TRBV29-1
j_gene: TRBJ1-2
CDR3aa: CSAVLGGNYGYTF
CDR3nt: TGCAGCGCTGTCCTCGGGGGTAACTATGGCTACACCTTC

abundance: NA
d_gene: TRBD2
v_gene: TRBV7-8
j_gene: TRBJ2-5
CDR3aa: CASSLAGGETQYF
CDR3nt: TGTGCCAGCAGCCTAGCGGGAGGCGAGACCCAGTACTTC

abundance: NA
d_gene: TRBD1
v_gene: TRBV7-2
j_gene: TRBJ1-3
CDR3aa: CASSLTPGTGLGNTIYF
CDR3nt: TGTGCCAGCAGCTTAACCCCCGGGACAGGGCTCGGAAACACCATATATTTT

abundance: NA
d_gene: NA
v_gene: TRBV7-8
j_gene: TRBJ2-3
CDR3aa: CASSLSADTQYF
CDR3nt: TGTGCCAGCAGCTTATCCGCGGATACGCAGTATTTT

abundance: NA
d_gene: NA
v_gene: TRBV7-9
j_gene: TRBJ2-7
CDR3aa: CASSSRVGSSYEQYF
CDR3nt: TGTGCCAGCAGCTCGAGGGTGGGAAGCTCCTACGAGCAGTACTTC

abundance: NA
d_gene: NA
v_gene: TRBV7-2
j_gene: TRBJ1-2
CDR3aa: CASSFRRNDYGYTF
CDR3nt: TGTGCCAGCAGCTTCCGCCGTAACGACTATGGCTACACCTTC

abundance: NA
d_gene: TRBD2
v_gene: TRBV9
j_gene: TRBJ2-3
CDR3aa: CASSVTSGRGDTQYF
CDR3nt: TGTGCCAGCAGCGTAACTAGCGGGAGGGGAGATACGCAGTATTTT

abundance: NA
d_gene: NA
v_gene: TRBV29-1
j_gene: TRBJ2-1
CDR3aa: CSVEDQAGFYNEQFF
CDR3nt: TGCAGCGTTGAAGATCAGGCAGGTTTCTACAATGAGCAGTTCTTC

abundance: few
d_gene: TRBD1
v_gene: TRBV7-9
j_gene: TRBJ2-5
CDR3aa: CASSLARDRGQETQYF
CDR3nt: TGTGCCAGCAGCTTAGCAAGGGACAGGGGACAAGAGACCCAGTACTTC

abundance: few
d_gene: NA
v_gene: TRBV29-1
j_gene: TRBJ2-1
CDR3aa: CSVAKSTYNEQFF
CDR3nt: TGCAGCGTTGCCAAGAGCACGTACAATGAGCAGTTCTTC

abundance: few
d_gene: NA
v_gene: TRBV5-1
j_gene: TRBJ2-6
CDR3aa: CASSGGGYGANVLTF
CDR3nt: TGCGCCTCCAGTGGGGGCGGGTACGGGGCCAACGTCCTGACTTTC

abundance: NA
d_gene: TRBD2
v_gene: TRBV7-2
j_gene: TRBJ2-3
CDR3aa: CASSIDGGETDTQYF
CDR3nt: TGTGCCAGCAGCATAGATGGGGGGGAAACAGATACGCAGTATTTT

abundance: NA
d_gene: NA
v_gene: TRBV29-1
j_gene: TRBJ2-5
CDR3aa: CSVKLAVLQETQYF
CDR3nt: TGCAGCGTAAAGTTAGCGGTACTCCAGGAGACCCAGTACTTC

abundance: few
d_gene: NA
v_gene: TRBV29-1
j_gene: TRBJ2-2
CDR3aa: CSVGRGGGGGELFF
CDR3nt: TGCAGCGTTGGCCGGGGTGGAGGAGGCGGGGAGCTGTTTTTT

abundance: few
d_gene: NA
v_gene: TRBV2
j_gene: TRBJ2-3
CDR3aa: CASTYRDFRYTDTQYF
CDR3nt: TGTGCCAGCACCTATCGGGACTTCCGCTACACAGATACGCAGTATTTT

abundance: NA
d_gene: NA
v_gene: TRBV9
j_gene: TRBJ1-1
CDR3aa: CASSVGAGLNTEAFF
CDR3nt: TGTGCCAGCAGCGTAGGTGCAGGGCTGAACACTGAAGCTTTCTTT

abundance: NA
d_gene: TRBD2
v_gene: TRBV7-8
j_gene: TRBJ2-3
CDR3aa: CASSSSGSTDTQYF
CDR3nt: TGTGCCAGCAGCTCTAGCGGGTCCACAGATACGCAGTATTTT

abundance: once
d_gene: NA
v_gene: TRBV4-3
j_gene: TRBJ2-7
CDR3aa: CASSQEGGGFEQYF
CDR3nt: TGCGCCAGCAGCCAAGAAGGGGGAGGGTTTGAGCAGTACTTC

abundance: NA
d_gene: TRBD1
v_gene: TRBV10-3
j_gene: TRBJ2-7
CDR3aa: CATHGTESYEQYF
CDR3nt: TGTGCCACCCACGGGACAGAGAGCTACGAGCAGTACTTC

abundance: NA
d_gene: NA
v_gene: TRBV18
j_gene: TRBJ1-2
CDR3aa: CASSPPGRVYGYTF
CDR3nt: TGTGCCAGCTCACCACCGGGACGAGTCTATGGCTACACCTTC

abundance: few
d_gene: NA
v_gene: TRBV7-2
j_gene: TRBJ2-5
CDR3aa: CASALGSEGTQYF
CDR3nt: TGTGCCAGCGCCCTGGGGTCTGAAGGGACCCAGTACTTC

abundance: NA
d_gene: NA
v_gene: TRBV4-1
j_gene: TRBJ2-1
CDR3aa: CASSQGDRSYNEQFF
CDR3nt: TGCGCCAGCAGCCAAGGCGACAGGAGCTACAATGAGCAGTTCTTC

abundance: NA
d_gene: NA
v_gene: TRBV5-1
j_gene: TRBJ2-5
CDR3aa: CASSLMETQYF
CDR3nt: TGCGCCAGCAGCTTAATGGAGACCCAGTACTTC

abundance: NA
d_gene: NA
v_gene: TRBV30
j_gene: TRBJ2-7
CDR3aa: CAWSGGVYEQYF
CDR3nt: TGTGCCTGGAGCGGGGGAGTCTACGAGCAGTACTTC

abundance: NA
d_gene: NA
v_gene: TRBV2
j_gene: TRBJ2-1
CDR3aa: CASSDKDSHAYNEQFF
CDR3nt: TGTGCCAGCAGTGACAAGGACTCCCACGCGTACAATGAGCAGTTCTTC

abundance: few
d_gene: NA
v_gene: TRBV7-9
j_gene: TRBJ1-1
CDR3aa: CASSFGQQNTEAFF
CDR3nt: TGTGCCAGCAGCTTTGGACAGCAGAACACTGAAGCTTTCTTT

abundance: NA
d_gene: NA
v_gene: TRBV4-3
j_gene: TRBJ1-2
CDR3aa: CASSQDSGIYGYTF
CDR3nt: TGCGCCAGCAGCCAAGATTCGGGGATCTATGGCTACACCTTC

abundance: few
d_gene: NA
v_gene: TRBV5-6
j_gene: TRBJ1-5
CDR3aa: CASSLSDRAWQPQHF
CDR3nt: TGTGCCAGCAGCTTGTCGGACCGCGCATGGCAGCCCCAGCATTTT